The 8 T cell receptor beta chains given below trace back to one sample, sequenced in a study of blood T cell repertoires in COVID-19. The assay was immunoSEQ multiplex PCR, and TCRdb's table has in-frame clones only and misses some. The sample lists approximately 350,000 clones; around 90% were seen once. The sample consisted of peripheral blood. The receptors originated from a man aged 40-49 years with acute or convalescent COVID-19.

This chain joins TRBV6-2 or TRBV6-3 and TRBJ2-3, with D possibly matching TRBD2 (7 bases). Germline CDR1 reads MNHEY; CDR2 reads SVGEGT. The length of the CDR3 is 17 residues. The V and J ends lost 4 bases and 2 bases respectively, with 19 bases between them. CDR3: CASSLRGGGHITDTQYF. CDR3 nucleotide sequence: TGTGCCAGCAGTTTGCGTGGCGGGGGACACATCACAGATACGCAGTATTTT.

The sample holds a few counts of this clone. This chain uses TRBV29-1 with TRBJ2-2; D remains ambiguous. Germline V CDR1 and CDR2: SQVTM, ANQGSEA. Trimming took 3 bases from V and 4 from J, leaving 12 bases between them. This CDR3 spans 14 amino acids. CDR3 coding DNA: TGCAGCGTTGACTTTGGTGCGCGCACCGGGGAGCTGTTTTTT. Protein sequence: CSVDFGARTGELFF.

Remarks on this clone: One junction end disagrees with the germline gene, perhaps due to a read error. The V call is TRBV5-6, the J call TRBJ1-2, with 7 bases fitting TRBD1. The CDR3 length is 12 residues. CDR1 and CDR2 (germline): SGHDT, YYEEEE. CDR3 nucleotides: TGTGCCAGCAGCTTGTGTAATGGACAGGACCCGTTC. Residues: CASSLCNGQDPF.

This clone was recorded only once. The DNA is omitted, as the CDR3 cannot be located on it reliably, and the CDR3 follows TCRdb's listing. This chain uses TRBV10-3 with TRBJ1-2. Including both end residues, the CDR3 is 13 amino acids long. Germline lookup yields CDR1 ENHRY and CDR2 SYGVKD. The CDR3 sequence: CAISLDKAGGYTF.

This clone has a single count. The chain uses TRBV6-2 or TRBV6-3 and TRBJ1-5, with a tentative D call TRBD1 (5 bases). This CDR3 is 15 amino acids long. Trimming stripped 0 bases from V and 7 bases from J, with 13 bases between. Germline V gives CDR1 MNHEY, CDR2 SVGEGT. As DNA, the CDR3 is TGTGCCAGCAGTTACTCGACTGTGGAGGGGCAGCCCCAGCATTTT. Protein sequence: CASSYSTVEGQPQHF.

This rearrangement joins TRBV21-1 to TRBJ2-1; TRBD1 is taken as the D call from the table, unchecked against the DNA. TRBV21-1 is labeled a pseudogene. This CDR3 has 14 residues. CDR3 protein: CASSKGQNHNEQFF. For the CDR3, the DNA is TGTGCCAGCAGCAAAGGACAGAACCACAATGAGCAGTTCTTC.

The chain uses TRBV11-2 and TRBJ2-2; 13 nucleotides agree with TRBD2. The CDR3 covers 19 residues. V lost 1 base, J lost 4 bases, and 9 bases stayed unmatched. Germline V lookup: CDR1 SGHAT, CDR2 FQNNGV. This chain's CDR3 is CASSLAWGLAGSGTGELFF. Written as DNA, the CDR3 is TGTGCCAGCAGCTTAGCCTGGGGACTAGCGGGATCGGGCACCGGGGAGCTGTTTTTT.

J is TRBJ2-1 and V is TRBV20-1; D is possibly TRBD2 (6 bases). Trimming took 8 bases from V and 7 from J, leaving 9 bases between them. Germline V CDR1 and CDR2: DFQATT, SNEGSKA (reference sequence). The CDR3 contains 10 residues. In nucleotides, the CDR3 is TGCAGTCCTCGGGGGAATGAGCAGTTCTTC. It yields the protein CSPRGNEQFF.